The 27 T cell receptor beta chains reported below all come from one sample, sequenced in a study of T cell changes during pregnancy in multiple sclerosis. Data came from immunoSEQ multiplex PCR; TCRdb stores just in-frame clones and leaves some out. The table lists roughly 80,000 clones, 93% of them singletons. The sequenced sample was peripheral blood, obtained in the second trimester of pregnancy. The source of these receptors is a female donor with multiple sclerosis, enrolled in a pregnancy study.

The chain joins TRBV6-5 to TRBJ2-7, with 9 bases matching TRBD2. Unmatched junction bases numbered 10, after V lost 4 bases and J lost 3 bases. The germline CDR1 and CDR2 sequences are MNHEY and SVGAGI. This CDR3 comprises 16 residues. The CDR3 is CASSFARAGGDYEQYF. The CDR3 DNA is TGTGCCAGCAGTTTCGCCCGAGCGGGGGGTGACTACGAGCAGTACTTC.

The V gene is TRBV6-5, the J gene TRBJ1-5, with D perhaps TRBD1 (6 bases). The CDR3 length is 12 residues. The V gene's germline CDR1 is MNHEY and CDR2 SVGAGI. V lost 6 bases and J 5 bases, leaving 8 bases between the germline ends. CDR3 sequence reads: CASRHRDQPQHF. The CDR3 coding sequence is TGTGCCAGCAGGCACAGGGATCAGCCCCAGCATTTT.

The CDR3 nucleotides read TGTGCCAGCACCACTTCCAGCGAATCTAACTATGGCTACACCTTC. Translation gives CASTTSSESNYGYTF. The chain carries TRBV9 and TRBJ1-2; D ambiguous. CDR3 size: 15 residues. With 6 bases removed from V and 0 bases from J, the gap between germline ends came to 15 bases. The germline V gene has CDR1 SGDLS and CDR2 YYNGEE.

In nucleotides, the CDR3 is TGCGCCAGCAGCTTGTCCCCACAGGGGATTAGTGAAAAACTGTTTTTT. Its translation: CASSLSPQGISEKLFF. This sequence joins TRBV5-1 and TRBJ1-4; 7 positions agree with TRBD1. Trimming at V came to 1 base and at J to 7 bases, leaving 10 bases not matched to a gene. The CDR3 consists of 16 residues. The germline gives CDR1 SGHRS, CDR2 YFSETQ.

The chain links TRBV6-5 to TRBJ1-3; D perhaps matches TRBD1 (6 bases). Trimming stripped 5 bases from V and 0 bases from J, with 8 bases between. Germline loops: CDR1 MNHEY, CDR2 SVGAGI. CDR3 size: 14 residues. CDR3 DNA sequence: TGTGCCAGCAGTAGGGGGAGCTCTGGAAACACCATATATTTT. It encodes CASSRGSSGNTIYF.

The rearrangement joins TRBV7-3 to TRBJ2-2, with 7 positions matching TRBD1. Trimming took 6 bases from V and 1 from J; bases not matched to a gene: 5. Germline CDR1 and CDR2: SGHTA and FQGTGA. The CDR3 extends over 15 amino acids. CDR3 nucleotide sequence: TGTGCCAGCAGAGACGGGACAGAGAACACCGGGGAGCTGTTTTTT. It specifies CASRDGTENTGELFF.

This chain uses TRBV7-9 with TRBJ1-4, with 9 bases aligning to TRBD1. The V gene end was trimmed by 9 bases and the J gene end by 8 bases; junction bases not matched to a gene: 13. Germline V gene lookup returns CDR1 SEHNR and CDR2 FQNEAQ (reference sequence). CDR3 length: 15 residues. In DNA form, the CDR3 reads TGTGCCAGTAAGAGCCCGGGACAGGGCGGCGAAAAACTGTTTTTT. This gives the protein CASKSPGQGGEKLFF.

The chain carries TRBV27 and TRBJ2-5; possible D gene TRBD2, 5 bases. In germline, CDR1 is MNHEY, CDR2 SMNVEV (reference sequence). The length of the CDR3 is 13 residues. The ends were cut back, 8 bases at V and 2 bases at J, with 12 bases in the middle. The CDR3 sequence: CASGWAGQETQYF. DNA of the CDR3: TGTGCCAGCGGTTGGGCGGGTCAAGAGACCCAGTACTTC.

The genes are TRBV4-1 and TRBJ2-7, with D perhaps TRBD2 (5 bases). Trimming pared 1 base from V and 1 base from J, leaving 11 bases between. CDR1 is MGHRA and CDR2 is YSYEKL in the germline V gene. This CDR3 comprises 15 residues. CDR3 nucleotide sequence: TGCGCCAGCAGCCAAGCGGAGACTAAATCCTACGAGCAGTACTTC. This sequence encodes CASSQAETKSYEQYF.

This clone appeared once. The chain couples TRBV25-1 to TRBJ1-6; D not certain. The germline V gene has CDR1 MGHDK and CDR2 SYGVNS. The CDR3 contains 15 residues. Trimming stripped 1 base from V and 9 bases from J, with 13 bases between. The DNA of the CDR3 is TGTGCCAGCAGTGAATCCCCCAGTAAAAGTTCACCCCTCCACTTT. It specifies CASSESPSKSSPLHF. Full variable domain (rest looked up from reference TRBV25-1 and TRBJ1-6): EADIYQTPRYLVIGTGKKITLECSQTMGHDKMYWYQQDPGMELHLIHYSYGVNSTEKGDLSSESTVSRIRTEHFPLTLESARPSHTSQYLCASSESPSKSSPLHFGNGTRLTVT.

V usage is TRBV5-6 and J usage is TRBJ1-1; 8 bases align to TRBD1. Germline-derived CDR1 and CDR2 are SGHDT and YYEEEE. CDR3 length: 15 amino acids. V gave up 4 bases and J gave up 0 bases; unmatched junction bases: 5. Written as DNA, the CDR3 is TGTGCCAGCAGCACCCTGACAGGGGTGAACACTGAAGCTTTCTTT. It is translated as CASSTLTGVNTEAFF.

CDR3 in amino acids: CASSLEREGTDTQYF. In nucleotides, the CDR3 is TGTGCCAGCAGCCTAGAACGTGAGGGAACAGATACGCAGTATTTT. The genes are TRBV4-2 and TRBJ2-3, with D perhaps matching TRBD2 (5 bases). V was clipped by 4 bases and J by 3 bases, with 14 bases between them. The germline CDR1 and CDR2 sequences are LGHNA and YNFKEQ. CDR3 length equals 15 residues.

In DNA form, the CDR3 reads TGTGCCAGCAGCTTAGGTGGGAGAGAGTGGGATACGCAGTATTTT. Protein product: CASSLGGREWDTQYF. The chain couples TRBV7-2 to TRBJ2-3; the D gene is possibly TRBD2 (5 bases). The ends were cut back, 1 base at V and 6 bases at J, with 14 bases in the middle. The germline V gene has CDR1 SGHTA and CDR2 FQGNSA. The CDR3 loop spans 15 amino acids.

Here the CDR3 DNA reads TGCGCCAGCAGCTTGGCGTTAGTGGGACAGGGATACGAGCAGTACTTC. It yields the protein CASSLALVGQGYEQYF. The chain couples TRBV5-1 to TRBJ2-7, with TRBD1 identical over 9 bases. Trimming removed 0 bases from V and 4 bases from J; junction bases left unmatched: 8. The CDR3 runs 16 residues. Germline V lookup: CDR1 SGHRS, CDR2 YFSETQ.

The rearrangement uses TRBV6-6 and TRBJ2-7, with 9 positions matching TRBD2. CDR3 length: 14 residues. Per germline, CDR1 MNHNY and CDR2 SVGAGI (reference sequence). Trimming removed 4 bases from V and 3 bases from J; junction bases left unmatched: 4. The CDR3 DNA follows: TGTGCCAGCAGTTTGCGGGGGGGCGACTACGAGCAGTACTTC. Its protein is CASSLRGGDYEQYF.

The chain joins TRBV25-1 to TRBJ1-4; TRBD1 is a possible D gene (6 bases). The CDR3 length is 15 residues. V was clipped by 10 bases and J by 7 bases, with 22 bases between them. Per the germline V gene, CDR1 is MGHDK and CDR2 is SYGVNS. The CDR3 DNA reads TGTGCCACCAGCCTGGACAGAACTACAACTGAAAAACTGTTTTTT. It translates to CATSLDRTTTEKLFF.

CDR3 in DNA: TGTGCCAGCAGCTTCGACAGGGGTGGCAATCAGCCCCAGCATTTT. It is translated as CASSFDRGGNQPQHF. The V gene is TRBV7-8, the J gene TRBJ1-5; 8 nucleotides align to TRBD1. J was trimmed by 2 bases and V by 3 bases; bases with no gene match: 3. The germline V gene encodes CDR1 SGHVS and CDR2 FQNEAQ. The CDR3 contains 15 residues.

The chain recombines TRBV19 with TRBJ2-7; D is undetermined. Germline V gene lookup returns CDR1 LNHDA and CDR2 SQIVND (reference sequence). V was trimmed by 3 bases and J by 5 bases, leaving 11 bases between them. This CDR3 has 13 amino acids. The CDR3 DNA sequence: TGTGCCAGTAGTATCCCCGAGGTTAACGAGCAGTACTTC. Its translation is CASSIPEVNEQYF.

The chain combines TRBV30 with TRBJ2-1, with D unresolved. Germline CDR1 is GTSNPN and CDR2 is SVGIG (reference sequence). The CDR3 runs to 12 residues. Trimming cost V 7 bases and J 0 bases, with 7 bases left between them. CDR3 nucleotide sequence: TGTGCCTTACCACTCTCCTACAATGAGCAGTTCTTC. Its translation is CALPLSYNEQFF.

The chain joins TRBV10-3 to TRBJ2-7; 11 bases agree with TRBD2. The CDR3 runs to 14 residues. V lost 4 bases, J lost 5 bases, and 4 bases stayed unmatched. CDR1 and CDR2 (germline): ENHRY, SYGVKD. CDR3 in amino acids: CAISVAGGPHEQYF. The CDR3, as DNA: TGTGCCATCAGTGTAGCGGGGGGGCCCCACGAGCAGTACTTC.

CDR3 in DNA: TGCGCCAGCAGCCGGTCAGGGGGTGTCGAAGCTTTCTTT. Its protein product is CASSRSGGVEAFF. J is TRBJ1-1 and V is TRBV4-1; 7 bases map to TRBD1. CDR3 length: 13 residues. The V and J ends lost 4 bases and 8 bases, in that order; junction bases with no gene match: 7. Germline V gene lookup returns CDR1 MGHRA and CDR2 YSYEKL.

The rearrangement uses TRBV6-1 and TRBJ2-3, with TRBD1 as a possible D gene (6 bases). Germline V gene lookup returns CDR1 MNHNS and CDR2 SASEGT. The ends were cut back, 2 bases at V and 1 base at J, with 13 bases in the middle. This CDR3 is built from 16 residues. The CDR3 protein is CASSETGFGGTDTQYF. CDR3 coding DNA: TGTGCCAGCAGTGAAACAGGGTTTGGGGGCACAGATACGCAGTATTTT.

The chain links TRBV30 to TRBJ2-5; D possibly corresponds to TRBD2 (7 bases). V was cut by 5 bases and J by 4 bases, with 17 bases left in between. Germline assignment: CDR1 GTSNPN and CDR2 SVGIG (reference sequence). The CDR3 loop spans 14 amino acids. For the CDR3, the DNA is TGTGCCTGGTCGTTAGGGGGGGGAGGAGAGACCCAGTACTTC. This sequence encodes CAWSLGGGGETQYF.

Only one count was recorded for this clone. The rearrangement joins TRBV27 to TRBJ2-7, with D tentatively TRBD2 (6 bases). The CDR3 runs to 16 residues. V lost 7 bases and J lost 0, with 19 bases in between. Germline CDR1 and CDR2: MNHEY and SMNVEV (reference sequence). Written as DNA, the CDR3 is TGTGCCAGCACCGACCCCCGAAGGGAGGACTCCTACGAGCAGTACTTC. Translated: CASTDPRREDSYEQYF.

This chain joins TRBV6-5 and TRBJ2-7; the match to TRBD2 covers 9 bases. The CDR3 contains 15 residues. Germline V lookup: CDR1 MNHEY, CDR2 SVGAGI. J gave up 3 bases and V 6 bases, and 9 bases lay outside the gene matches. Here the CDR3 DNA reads TGTGCCAGCAGAGGGCTCTCTAGCGGGGACTACGAGCAGTACTTC. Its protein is CASRGLSSGDYEQYF.

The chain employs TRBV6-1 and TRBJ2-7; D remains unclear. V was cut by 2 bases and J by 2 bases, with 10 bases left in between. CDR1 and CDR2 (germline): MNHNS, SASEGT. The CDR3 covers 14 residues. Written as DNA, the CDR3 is TGTGCCAGCAGTGAACCTAGGCTAGCCTACGAGCAGTACTTC. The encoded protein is CASSEPRLAYEQYF.

As DNA, the CDR3 is TGCGCCAGCAGCCCAAGAGGGACAGACCTCAATGAGCAGTTCTTC. Residues: CASSPRGTDLNEQFF. The genes are TRBV4-1 and TRBJ2-1; 7 nucleotides match TRBD1. CDR3 length: 15 residues. The germline gives CDR1 MGHRA, CDR2 YSYEKL. The ends lost 4 bases at V and 6 bases at J; junction bases unmatched: 9.